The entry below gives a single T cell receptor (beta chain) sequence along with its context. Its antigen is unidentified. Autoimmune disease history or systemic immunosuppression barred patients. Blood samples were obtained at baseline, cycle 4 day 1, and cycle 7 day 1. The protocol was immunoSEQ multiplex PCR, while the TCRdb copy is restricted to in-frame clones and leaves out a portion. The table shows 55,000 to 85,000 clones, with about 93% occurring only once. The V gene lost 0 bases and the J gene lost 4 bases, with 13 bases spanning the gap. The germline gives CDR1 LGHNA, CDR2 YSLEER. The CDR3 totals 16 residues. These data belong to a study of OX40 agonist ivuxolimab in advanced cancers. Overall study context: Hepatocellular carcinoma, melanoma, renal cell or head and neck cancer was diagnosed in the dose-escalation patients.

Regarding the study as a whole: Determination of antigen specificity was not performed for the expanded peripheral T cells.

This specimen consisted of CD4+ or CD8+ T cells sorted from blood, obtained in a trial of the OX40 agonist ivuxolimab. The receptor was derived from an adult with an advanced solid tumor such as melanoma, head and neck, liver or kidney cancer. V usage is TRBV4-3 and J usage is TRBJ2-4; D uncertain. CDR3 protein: CASSQDRIQPKNIQYF. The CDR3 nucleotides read TGCGCCAGCAGCCAAGACAGGATCCAGCCAAAAAACATTCAGTACTTC.